Below, one T cell receptor (beta chain) is given with its context. The CDR3 covers 11 residues. CDR1 is LNHDA, CDR2 SQIVND, per germline (reference sequence). Trimming stripped 11 bases from V and 2 bases from J, with 8 bases between. The data stem from a study of beta chain features in type 1 diabetes. Expressed TCRB transcripts were sequenced after all isolated RNA was converted to cDNA. Measured with immunoSEQ multiplex PCR; TCRdb has only the in-frame clones, and not every one. The data hold 900,000 or so clones, with roughly 15% observed a single time. The gene calls are TRBV19 and TRBJ2-3; D is uncertain. The sequence was collected from a woman under 30 in good health. The source material was naive CD4+ T cells from blood. The CDR3 spells CASSLTDTQYF. Here the CDR3 DNA reads TGTGCCTCATCCCTCACAGATACGCAGTATTTT.